The clone carrying this TCR beta chain was picked up many times. Its cognate antigen is unknown. This sample is part of a study of PD-1 blockade in classical Hodgkin lymphoma. Regarding the study as a whole: Newly diagnosed patients and complete responders had comparable diversity at baseline. Those patients who began receiving nivolumab less than 1 year after ASCT had lower diversity, and they were excluded.

The CDR3 sequence is 14 residues long. With 3 bases clipped from V and 7 bases from J, the junction kept 0 bases outside the gene matches. Germline-derived CDR1 and CDR2 are PRHDT and FYEKMQ (reference sequence). TCRdb's table, derived via immunoSEQ multiplex PCR, lists solely in-frame clones and lacks some. The repertoire consists of roughly 140,000 clones, with approximately 72% occurring once and the leading ten covering roughly 9.2%. All the patients suffered relapse after autologous stem cell transplantation, and brentuximab vedotin exposure differed. This material consisted of peripheral blood mononuclear cells (PBMCs), taken before the second cycle of nivolumab. The TCR comes from a human donor with classical Hodgkin lymphoma. The chain uses TRBV13 and TRBJ1-6; TRBD1 aligns across 10 bases. CDR3 coding DNA: TGTGCCAGCAGCTTGGACAGGGGGAATTCACCCCTCCACTTT. As protein: CASSLDRGNSPLHF.